The clone carrying this TCR beta chain was observed a single time. V gave up 3 bases and J gave up 6 bases, with 9 bases separating them. This CDR3 spans 13 amino acids. Germline V gene sequence: CDR1 SGDLS, CDR2 YYNGEE. Sequencing was performed with immunoSEQ multiplex PCR; in TCRdb, only in-frame clones are kept and a portion is missing. This sample has 2.3 million or so clones, with more than 80% found just once. The sample comes from a study of shared clonotypes between healthy human individuals. Study overall: Researchers assigned three CD4 naive, three CD4 memory, two CD8 naive and one CD8 memory plate to each donor.

The V and J genes are TRBV9 and TRBJ1-4; D gene unclear. The sample consisted of naive CD4+ T cells from PBMCs. Sample subset: CD45RA+ positively selected. The sequence derives from a man in his late teens or twenties in good health. Some clones in this sample may be carry-over from other donors' samples. The CDR3 DNA follows: TGTGCCAGCAGCGGAGGCTGGGATGAAAAACTGTTTTTT. As protein: CASSGGWDEKLFF. Based on the CDR3 plus reference TRBV9 and TRBJ1-4, the full variable domain is DSGVTQTPKHLITATGQRVTLRCSPRSGDLSVYWYQQSLDQGLQFLIQYYNGEERAKGNILERFSAQQFPDLHSELNLSSLELGDSALYFCASSGGWDEKLFFGSGTQLSVL.